This T cell receptor beta chain is from a study of blood T cell repertoires in COVID-19. Looking at the study overall: The study drew acute and convalescent COVID-19 samples from the United States, Italy and Spain. Sources were T cells, B-cell-depleted T cells, or PBMCs; the material itself was cDNA or gDNA.

Methods used by the authors: Quantification of nucleated cells was approximated via reference gene primer amplification. Here immunoSEQ multiplex PCR was the method, and the copy in TCRdb shows in-frame clones only, minus some. The DNA was the basis for D and trimming; V, J and clone size are from that table. The table has 130,000 or so clones, approximately 88% seen once. V lost 1 base to trimming and J lost 3 bases, with 11 bases between them. Looked up from germline, CDR1 is KGHSH and CDR2 is LQKENI. The length of the CDR3 is 15 residues. The TCR was taken from a man in his 70s with active COVID-19. This sequence joins TRBV18 and TRBJ2-3; a weak D match, TRBD2 (5 bases). Sequenced: peripheral blood. The CDR3, as DNA: TGTGCCAGCTCACCACGCGGGCGGCCGACAGATACGCAGTATTTT. This sequence encodes CASSPRGRPTDTQYF.